Listed here are 22 T cell receptor beta chains from one sample, sequenced in a study of blood T cells in healthy people across ages. The use of a sample-barcoded 5' primer and a J-beta primer mix characterized a second PCR of roughly 6 to 11 cycles. MiXCR was run by TCRdb on the 5' RACE reads, yielding one entry per CDR3 protein. The sample lists approximately 770,000 distinct CDR3 sequences, 58% seen once, with around 20% in the top ten. Input material: blood. Source of these receptors: a man aged 30 to 39 in good health.

The V gene is TRBV5-1, the J gene TRBJ1-4; no reliable D call. With 5 bases removed from V and 4 bases from J, the gap between germline ends came to 12 bases. Germline V CDR1 and CDR2: SGHRS, YFSETQ. There are 14 residues in the CDR3. CDR3 bases: TGCGCCAGCAGGGACCCGGGAGATAATGAAAAACTGTTTTTT. Residues: CASRDPGDNEKLFF. Supplemented by reference TRBV5-1 and TRBJ1-4, the full variable domain reads KAGVTQTPRYLIKTRGQQVTLSCSPISGHRSVSWYQQTPGQGLQFLFEYFSETQRNKGNFPGRFSGRQFSNSRSEMNVSTLELGDSALYLCASRDPGDNEKLFFGSGTQLSVL.

This sequence joins TRBV24-1 and TRBJ1-2; tentatively, D is TRBD1 (6 bases). The CDR3 extends over 14 amino acids. The germline V gene encodes CDR1 KGHDR and CDR2 SFDVKD. Deletions cut 3 bases from V and 3 bases from J, with 10 bases between. The CDR3 sequence: CATSDPTGDYGYTF. The CDR3 bases are TGTGCCACCAGTGATCCGACAGGTGACTATGGCTACACCTTC.

The chain employs TRBV20-1 and TRBJ2-4, with D possibly TRBD2 on 6 matching bases. The J call is uncertain, as TRBJ2-7 better fits the DNA end. Germline values: CDR1 DFQATT, CDR2 SNEGSKA (reference sequence). The CDR3 covers 11 residues. In nucleotides, the CDR3 is TGCAGTGCTGAGGGGAGGTACGAGCAGTACTTC. It specifies CSAEGRYEQYF.

The gene calls are TRBV28 and TRBJ1-2; no clear D. The CDR3 is made up of 15 amino acids. Trimming took off 3 bases at V and 4 bases at J, with 15 bases between the two ends. The germline V gene encodes CDR1 MDHEN and CDR2 SYDVKM. CDR3 DNA sequence: TGTGCCAGCAGTTTGGGAGGCCGACTAGGCTATGGCTACACCTTC. Protein: CASSLGGRLGYGYTF.

This clonotype was found a few times. The genes are TRBV10-2 and TRBJ2-5; D might be TRBD2 (6 bases). CDR1 is WSHSY, CDR2 SAAADI, per germline. The CDR3 length is 13 residues. V lost 6 bases, J lost 3 bases, and 11 bases lay in between. The chain's CDR3 is CASRGGGEETQYF. DNA of the CDR3: TGCGCCAGCAGGGGAGGCGGTGAAGAGACCCAGTACTTC.

This chain joins TRBV29-1 and TRBJ2-7; TRBD1 matches 9 bases. Germline CDR1 reads SQVTM; CDR2 reads ANQGSEA. The V gene end was trimmed by 5 bases and the J gene end by 2 bases; junction bases not matched to a gene: 7. This CDR3 comprises 14 residues. The CDR3 DNA is TGCAGCGTTTCCGGGACAGGGAACCCCTACGAGCAGTACTTC. As protein: CSVSGTGNPYEQYF.

The table lists this clonotype with a count of one. The chain is built from TRBV20-1 and TRBJ1-1, with TRBD1 as a possible D gene (6 bases). This CDR3 is 14 amino acids long. The ends were cut back, 1 base at V and 0 bases at J, with 9 bases in the middle. Germline V gene lookup returns CDR1 DFQATT and CDR2 SNEGSKA (reference sequence). CDR3 nucleotides: TGCAGTGCTAGAGGTGGGACACTGAACACTGAAGCTTTCTTT. Its translation: CSARGGTLNTEAFF.

This chain joins TRBV20-1 and TRBJ2-6; D might be TRBD1 (6 bases). In germline, CDR1 is DFQATT, CDR2 SNEGSKA (reference sequence). The CDR3 contains 14 residues. V lost 4 bases to trimming and J lost 4 bases, with 11 bases between them. Here the CDR3 reads CSAKHGTGANVLTF. As DNA, the CDR3 is TGCAGTGCTAAACACGGGACAGGGGCCAACGTCCTGACTTTC.

This clonotype appeared a few times. The chain carries TRBV6-6 and TRBJ1-2; TRBD1 agrees at 8 bases. This CDR3 spans 14 amino acids. Germline CDR1 is MNHNY and CDR2 is SVGAGI (reference sequence). The V gene end was trimmed by 0 bases and the J gene end by 7 bases; junction bases not matched to a gene: 4. The CDR3 DNA reads as TGTGCCAGCAGTTACTCGACAGGGGCCGGTGGCTACACCTTC. Encoded protein: CASSYSTGAGGYTF.

The chain recombines TRBV6-6 with TRBJ2-3, with D tentatively TRBD2 (6 bases). CDR1 and CDR2 from the germline V gene are MNHNY and SVGAGI (reference sequence). This CDR3 contains 14 residues. The V end lost 0 bases, the J end lost 4 bases, and 8 bases lay between the germline ends. CDR3 region: CASSYSGGSDTQYF. As DNA, the CDR3 is TGTGCCAGCAGTTACTCCGGGGGTTCAGATACGCAGTATTTT.

The rearrangement links TRBV29-1 to TRBJ1-1; no firm D call. CDR3 length: 13 residues. Deletions cut 7 bases from V and 1 base from J, with 13 bases between. Germline V gene lookup returns CDR1 SQVTM and CDR2 ANQGSEA. The CDR3 here is CSAAARRNTEAFF. The CDR3 coding sequence is TGCAGCGCAGCCGCTCGGAGGAACACTGAAGCTTTCTTT.

This chain joins TRBV2 and TRBJ2-5; TRBD2 aligns across 13 bases. V gave up 8 bases and J gave up 5 bases; unmatched junction bases: 8. The CDR3 extends over 15 amino acids. In germline, CDR1 is SNHLY, CDR2 FYNNEI. In DNA form, the CDR3 reads TGTGCCAGCGGACTAGCGGGGGCCTTCCGGGAGACCCAGTACTTC. It is translated as CASGLAGAFRETQYF.

Only a few counts were recorded for this clonotype. CDR3 sequence: CASSRTRDLENIQYF. The CDR3 coding sequence is TGCGCCAGCAGCCGGACCCGGGACCTCGAAAACATTCAGTACTTC. This chain joins TRBV4-3 and TRBJ2-4; TRBD1 or TRBD2 may be the D gene (5 bases each). Trimming took 4 bases from V and 5 from J, leaving 15 bases between them. The CDR3 is 15 residues long. Germline V lookup: CDR1 LGHNA, CDR2 YSLEER.

The rearrangement uses TRBV3-1 and TRBJ2-6; tentative D call: TRBD1 (6 bases). V was clipped by 3 bases and J by 4 bases, with 13 bases between them. The germline V gene encodes CDR1 LGHDT and CDR2 YNNKEL (reference sequence). The CDR3 spans 16 residues. CDR3 DNA sequence: TGTGCCAGCAGCCACTCAACAGGGAACGGGGCCAACGTCCTGACTTTC. Protein product: CASSHSTGNGANVLTF.

The chain carries TRBV11-1 and TRBJ1-2; D gene uncertain. The V gene lost 1 base and the J gene lost 4 bases, with 7 bases spanning the gap. The CDR3 is 13 residues long. The germline V gene encodes CDR1 SGHAT and CDR2 FQDESV (reference sequence). CDR3 sequence: CASSLDETYGYTF. The CDR3 DNA sequence: TGTGCCAGCAGCTTAGATGAGACCTATGGCTACACCTTC.

The chain has TRBV6-5 and TRBJ2-4; TRBD1 aligns across 10 bases. Germline V CDR1 and CDR2: MNHEY, SVGAGI. With 6 bases clipped from V and 6 bases from J, the junction kept 8 bases outside the gene matches. The CDR3 length is 15 residues. CDR3 amino acids: CASSLDRGQGNIQYF. The CDR3 DNA sequence: TGTGCCAGCAGCCTCGACAGGGGGCAGGGAAACATTCAGTACTTC.

The rearrangement links TRBV9 to TRBJ2-3; the D gene is possibly TRBD1 (6 bases). The germline V and J ends were trimmed by 3 bases and 1 base, with 18 bases remaining between them. Germline V CDR1 and CDR2: SGDLS, YYNGEE. The CDR3 is 17 residues long. In DNA, the CDR3 is TGTGCCAGCAGCGGAAGACCACAGGGATATGGCACAGATACGCAGTATTTT. Translated: CASSGRPQGYGTDTQYF. Drawing the rest from reference TRBV9 and TRBJ2-3, the complete variable domain is DSGVTQTPKHLITATGQRVTLRCSPRSGDLSVYWYQQSLDQGLQFLIQYYNGEERAKGNILERFSAQQFPDLHSELNLSSLELGDSALYFCASSGRPQGYGTDTQYFGPGTRLTVL.

This rearrangement joins TRBV5-6 to TRBJ2-3; TRBD2 is a possible D gene (5 bases). The CDR3 is 13 amino acids. Trimming left V 6 bases short and J 0 bases short, with 8 bases between. From germline, CDR1 is SGHDT and CDR2 YYEEEE. CDR3 bases: TGTGCCAGCATCCGACTAAGCACAGATACGCAGTATTTT. Translating it yields CASIRLSTDTQYF. The full variable domain, its missing parts supplied by reference TRBV5-6 and TRBJ2-3, is DAGVTQSPTHLIKTRGQQVTLRCSPKSGHDTVSWYQQALGQGPQFIFQYYEEEERQRGNFPDRFSGHQFPNYSSELNVNALLLGDSALYLCASIRLSTDTQYFGPGTRLTVL.

V gene TRBV5-4 combines with J gene TRBJ2-5; D ambiguous. This CDR3 region has 14 residues. Germline lookup yields CDR1 SGHNT and CDR2 YYREEE (reference sequence). Trimming cost V 3 bases and J 4 bases, with 13 bases left between them. CDR3 region: CASSSDYRTETQYF. CDR3 nucleotide sequence: TGTGCCAGCAGCTCAGATTATAGGACAGAGACCCAGTACTTC.

The V call is TRBV20-1, the J call TRBJ2-3; TRBD2 matches 8 bases. Germline V gene data show CDR1 as DFQATT and CDR2 as SNEGSKA (reference sequence). The V gene end was trimmed by 3 bases and the J gene end by 1 base; junction bases not matched to a gene: 3. The CDR3 has 14 amino acids. The CDR3 is CSASLTSGTDTQYF. DNA of the CDR3: TGCAGTGCTAGCCTGACTAGCGGCACAGATACGCAGTATTTT.

This sequence joins TRBV4-1 and TRBJ2-1, with 9 bases matching TRBD2. V lost 4 bases, J lost 9 bases, and 10 bases stayed unmatched. This CDR3 is built from 15 residues. Germline V lookup: CDR1 MGHRA, CDR2 YSYEKL. CDR3 region: CASSPQGGGATEQFF. The DNA of the CDR3 is TGCGCCAGCAGCCCCCAGGGCGGGGGGGCCACTGAGCAGTTCTTC.

The V and J genes are TRBV6-2 or TRBV6-3 and TRBJ2-7; D may be TRBD1 (5 bases). The V end was cut by 4 bases, the J end by 0 bases, with 13 bases between. CDR3 size: 15 residues. The germline gives CDR1 MNHEY, CDR2 SVGEGT. The CDR3 nucleotides are TGTGCCAGCAGTTCCAGGGCCCACAGCTCCTACGAGCAGTACTTC. Protein product: CASSSRAHSSYEQYF.